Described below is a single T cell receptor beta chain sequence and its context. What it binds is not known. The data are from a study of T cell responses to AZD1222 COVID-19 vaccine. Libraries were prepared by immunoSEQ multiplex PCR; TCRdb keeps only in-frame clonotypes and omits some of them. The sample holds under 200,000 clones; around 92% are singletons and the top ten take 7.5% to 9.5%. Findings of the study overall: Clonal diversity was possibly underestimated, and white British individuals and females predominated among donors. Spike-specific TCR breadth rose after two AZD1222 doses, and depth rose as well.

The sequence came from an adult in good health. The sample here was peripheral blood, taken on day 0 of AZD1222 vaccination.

This chain's CDR3 is CASSTPINRLGGAIYF. The CDR3 DNA reads TGTGCCAGCAGCACTCCTATTAACAGGCTCGGAGGGGCCATATATTTT. V and J are TRBV21-1 and TRBJ1-3. TRBV21-1 is termed a pseudogene. This CDR3 is 16 amino acids long.